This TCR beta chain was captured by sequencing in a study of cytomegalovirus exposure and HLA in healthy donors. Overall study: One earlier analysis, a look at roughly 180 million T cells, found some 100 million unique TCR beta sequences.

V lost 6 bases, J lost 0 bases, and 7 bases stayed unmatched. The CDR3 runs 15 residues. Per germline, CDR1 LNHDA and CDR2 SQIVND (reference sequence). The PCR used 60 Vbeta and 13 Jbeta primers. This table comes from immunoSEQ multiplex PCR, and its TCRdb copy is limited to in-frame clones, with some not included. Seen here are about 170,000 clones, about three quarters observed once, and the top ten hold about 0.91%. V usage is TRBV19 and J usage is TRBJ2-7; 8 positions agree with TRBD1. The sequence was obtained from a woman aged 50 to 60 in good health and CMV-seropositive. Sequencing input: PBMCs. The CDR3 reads CASSPGQGGSYEQYF. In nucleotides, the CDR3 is TGTGCCAGTAGCCCAGGACAGGGTGGCTCCTACGAGCAGTACTTC. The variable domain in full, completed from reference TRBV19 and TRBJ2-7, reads DGGITQSPKYLFRKEGQNVTLSCEQNLNHDAMYWYRQDPGQGLRLIYYSQIVNDFQKGDIAEGYSVSREKKESFPLTVTSAQKNPTAFYLCASSPGQGGSYEQYFGPGTRLTVT.